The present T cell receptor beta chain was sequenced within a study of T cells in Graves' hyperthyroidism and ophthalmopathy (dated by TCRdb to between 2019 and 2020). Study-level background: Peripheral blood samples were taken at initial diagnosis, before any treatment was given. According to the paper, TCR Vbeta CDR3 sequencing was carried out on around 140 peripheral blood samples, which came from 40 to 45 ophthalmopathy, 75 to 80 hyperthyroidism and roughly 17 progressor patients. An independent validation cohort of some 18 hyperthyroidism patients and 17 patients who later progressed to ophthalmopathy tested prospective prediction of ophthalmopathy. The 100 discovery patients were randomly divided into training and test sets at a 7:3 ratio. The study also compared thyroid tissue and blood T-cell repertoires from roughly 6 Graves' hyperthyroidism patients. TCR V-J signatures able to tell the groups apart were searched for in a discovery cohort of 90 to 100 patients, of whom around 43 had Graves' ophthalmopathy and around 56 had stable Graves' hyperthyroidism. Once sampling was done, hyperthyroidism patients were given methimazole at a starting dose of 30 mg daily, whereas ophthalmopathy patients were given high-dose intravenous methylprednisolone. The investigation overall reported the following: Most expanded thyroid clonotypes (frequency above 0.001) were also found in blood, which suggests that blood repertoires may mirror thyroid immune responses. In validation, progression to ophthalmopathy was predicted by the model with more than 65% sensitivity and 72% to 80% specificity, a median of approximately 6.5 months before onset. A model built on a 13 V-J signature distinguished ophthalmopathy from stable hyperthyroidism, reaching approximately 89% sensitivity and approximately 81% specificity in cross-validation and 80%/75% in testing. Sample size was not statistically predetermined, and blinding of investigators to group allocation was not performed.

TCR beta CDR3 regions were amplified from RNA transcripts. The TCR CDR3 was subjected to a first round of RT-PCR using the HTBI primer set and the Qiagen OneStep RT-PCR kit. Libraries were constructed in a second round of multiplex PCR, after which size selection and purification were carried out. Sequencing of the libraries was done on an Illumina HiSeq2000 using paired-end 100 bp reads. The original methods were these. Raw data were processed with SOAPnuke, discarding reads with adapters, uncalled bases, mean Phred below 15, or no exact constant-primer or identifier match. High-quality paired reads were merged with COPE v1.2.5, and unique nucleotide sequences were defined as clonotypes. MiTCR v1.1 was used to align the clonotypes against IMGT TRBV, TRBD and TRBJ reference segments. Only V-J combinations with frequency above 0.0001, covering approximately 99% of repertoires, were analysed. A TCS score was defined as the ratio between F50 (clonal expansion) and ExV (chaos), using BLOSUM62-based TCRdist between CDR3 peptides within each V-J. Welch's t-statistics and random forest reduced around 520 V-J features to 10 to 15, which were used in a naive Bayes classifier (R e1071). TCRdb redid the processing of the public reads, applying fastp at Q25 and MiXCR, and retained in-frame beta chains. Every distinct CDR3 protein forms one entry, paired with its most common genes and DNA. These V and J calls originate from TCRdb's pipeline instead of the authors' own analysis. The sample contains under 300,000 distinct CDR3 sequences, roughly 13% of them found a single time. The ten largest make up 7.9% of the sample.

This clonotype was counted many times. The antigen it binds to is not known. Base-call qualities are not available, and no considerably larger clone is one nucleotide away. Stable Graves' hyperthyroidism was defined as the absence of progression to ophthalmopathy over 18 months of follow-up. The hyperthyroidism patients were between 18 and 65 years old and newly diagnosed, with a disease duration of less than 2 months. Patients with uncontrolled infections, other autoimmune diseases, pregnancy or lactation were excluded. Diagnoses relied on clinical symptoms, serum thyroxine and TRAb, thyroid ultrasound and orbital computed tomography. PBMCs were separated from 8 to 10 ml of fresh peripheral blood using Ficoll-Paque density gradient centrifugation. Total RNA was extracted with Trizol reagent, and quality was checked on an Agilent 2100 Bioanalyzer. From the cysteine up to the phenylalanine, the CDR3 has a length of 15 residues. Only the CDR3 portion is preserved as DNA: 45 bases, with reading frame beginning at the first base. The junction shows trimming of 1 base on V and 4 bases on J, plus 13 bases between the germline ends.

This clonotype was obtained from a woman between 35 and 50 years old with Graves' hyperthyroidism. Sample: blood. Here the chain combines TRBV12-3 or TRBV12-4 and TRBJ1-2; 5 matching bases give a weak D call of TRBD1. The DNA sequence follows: TGTGCCAGCAGTTTAGGTACAGGCGTCAGCTATGGCTACACCTTC. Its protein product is CASSLGTGVSYGYTF.